This record covers a single TCR beta chain. Measured with immunoSEQ multiplex PCR; TCRdb has only the in-frame clones, and not every one. The table includes more than 95,000 clones, 86% detected once. Germline values: CDR1 KGHSH, CDR2 LQKENI. This CDR3 contains 15 residues. The trim removed 8 bases at V and 1 base at J, leaving 7 bases unmatched. The data stem from a study of blood T cell repertoires in COVID-19. The chain joins TRBV18 to TRBJ2-2, with 7 positions matching TRBD1. Source material: peripheral blood. The source is a woman aged 60 to 75 in a cohort sampled during active or convalescent COVID-19. CDR3 region: CASQQNRGNTGELFF. The CDR3 coding sequence is TGTGCCAGCCAACAGAACAGGGGGAACACCGGGGAGCTGTTTTTT. The entire variable domain, with the rest obtained from reference TRBV18 and TRBJ2-2, is as follows: NAGVMQNPRHLVRRRGQEARLRCSPMKGHSHVYWYRQLPEEGLKFMVYLQKENIIDESGMPKERFSAEFPKEGPSILRIQQVVRGDSAAYFCASQQNRGNTGELFFGEGSRLTVL.